Each of the 25 T cell receptor beta chains below was sequenced from the same sample in a study of blood T cell repertoires in COVID-19 (dated by TCRdb to 2018 to 2020). Library construction relied on the immunoSEQ multiplex PCR assay. TCRdb provides this immuneACCESS table in a form limited to in-frame rearrangements. Some clones are lacking; in checked studies, under half of them reflect an unresolved V gene, and why the rest are absent is not known. For this sample there are some 100,000 clones; around 90% appear just once. Together, the top ten hold approximately 4.8% of the sample. Sequencing was performed on peripheral blood. These receptors originate from a woman over 75 with active COVID-19.

V gene TRBV7-2 combines with J gene TRBJ2-3, with 13 bases that match TRBD2. Per germline, CDR1 SGHTA and CDR2 FQGNSA. V lost 3 bases to trimming and J lost 5 bases; unmatched junction nucleotides: 14. CDR3 length equals 19 residues. The CDR3 loop is CASSFTLRGLAGVGDTQYF. The CDR3 bases are TGTGCCAGCAGCTTTACCCTTCGAGGACTAGCGGGAGTGGGAGATACGCAGTATTTT.

Comments on this clone: This CDR3 is also generated by other DNA sequences in the sample. V gene TRBV19 combines with J gene TRBJ2-5, with D perhaps TRBD2 (5 bases). This CDR3 comprises 13 residues. V was cut by 3 bases and J by 5 bases, with 10 bases left in between. Germline CDR1 LNHDA, CDR2 SQIVND (reference sequence). In nucleotides, the CDR3 is TGTGCCAGTAGTATTCGGGGTCGGGAGACCCAGTACTTC. This gives the protein CASSIRGRETQYF.

The chain has TRBV5-1 and TRBJ2-5, with 15 bases lining up with TRBD2. V dropped 0 bases and J dropped 5; count of bases not matched to a gene: 5. The V gene's germline CDR1 is SGHRS and CDR2 YFSETQ. This CDR3 comprises 17 residues. The CDR3 sequence is CASSLAGTSGRRETQYF. The CDR3 coding sequence is TGCGCCAGCAGCTTGGCCGGGACTAGCGGGAGGAGGGAGACCCAGTACTTC.

The rearrangement links TRBV3-1 (or the pseudogene TRBV3-2) to TRBJ2-1, with TRBD2 identical over 10 bases. V lost 5 bases and J lost 0; bases outside the gene matches: 16. Per germline, CDR1 LGHDT and CDR2 YNNKEL (reference sequence). CDR3 size: 20 residues. This CDR3 is CASSSLGTSENTSSYNEQFF. The CDR3, as DNA: TGTGCCAGCAGCTCCCTAGGGACTAGCGAGAATACGAGCTCCTACAATGAGCAGTTCTTC.

This chain joins TRBV18 and TRBJ1-2; weak D call: TRBD1 (5 bases). V lost 3 bases and J lost 2, with 10 bases in between. The CDR3 is made up of 14 amino acids. Germline assignment: CDR1 KGHSH and CDR2 LQKENI. In DNA form, the CDR3 reads TGTGCCAGCTCACCGGCACAGGAGAACTATGGCTACACCTTC. This translates into CASSPAQENYGYTF. Drawing the rest from reference TRBV18 and TRBJ1-2, the complete variable domain is NAGVMQNPRHLVRRRGQEARLRCSPMKGHSHVYWYRQLPEEGLKFMVYLQKENIIDESGMPKERFSAEFPKEGPSILRIQQVVRGDSAAYFCASSPAQENYGYTFGSGTRLTVV.

This chain connects TRBV28 to TRBJ1-2; 8 bases fit TRBD1. The J segment lost 5 bases and the V segment lost 7 bases, leaving 18 bases of the junction unmatched. The CDR3 length is 17 residues. The germline V gene encodes CDR1 MDHEN and CDR2 SYDVKM. The CDR3: CASMDPSGTGYWYGYTF. CDR3 DNA: TGTGCCAGCATGGACCCGTCCGGGACAGGATATTGGTATGGCTACACCTTC.

This chain connects TRBV19 to TRBJ2-2, with 10 bases lining up with TRBD2. With V trimmed by 7 bases and J by 5 bases, 1 base remained unmatched. Looked up from germline, CDR1 is LNHDA and CDR2 is SQIVND (reference sequence). The CDR3 extends over 13 amino acids. The CDR3 here is CASKLAGTGELFF. DNA for the CDR3: TGTGCCAGTAAACTAGCGGGAACCGGGGAGCTGTTTTTT. Drawing the rest from reference TRBV19 and TRBJ2-2, the complete variable domain is DGGITQSPKYLFRKEGQNVTLSCEQNLNHDAMYWYRQDPGQGLRLIYYSQIVNDFQKGDIAEGYSVSREKKESFPLTVTSAQKNPTAFYLCASKLAGTGELFFGEGSRLTVL.

V gene TRBV3-1 (or the pseudogene TRBV3-2) combines with J gene TRBJ2-7; the D gene is possibly TRBD2 (6 bases). This CDR3 region has 14 residues. Per the germline V gene, CDR1 is LGHDT and CDR2 is YNNKEL (reference sequence). Trimming pared 4 bases from V and 0 bases from J, leaving 10 bases between. The CDR3: CASSLPGSSYEQYF. CDR3 in DNA: TGTGCCAGCAGCCTACCCGGGAGCTCCTACGAGCAGTACTTC.

The sample holds a few counts of this clone. The CDR3 sequence: CASSRTSAYNEQFF. The CDR3, as DNA: TGTGCCAGCAGCCGCACAAGCGCCTACAATGAGCAGTTCTTC. J is TRBJ2-1 and V is TRBV5-4; D unresolved. The germline CDR1 and CDR2 sequences are SGHNT and YYREEE (reference sequence). This CDR3 is built from 14 residues. The ends were cut back, 4 bases at V and 2 bases at J, with 10 bases in the middle.

CDR3 in amino acids: CASSFGLAGDPAQYF. CDR3 in DNA: TGTGCCAGCAGCTTCGGACTAGCGGGAGACCCAGCTCAGTACTTC. This chain uses TRBV11-2 with TRBJ2-5; 13 nucleotides agree with TRBD2. The ends lost 3 bases at V and 11 bases at J; junction bases unmatched: 9. The CDR3 runs to 15 residues. Germline CDR1 and CDR2: SGHAT and FQNNGV.

The chain has TRBV5-4 and TRBJ2-5, with a tentative D call TRBD1 (5 bases). The CDR3 spans 16 residues. Between the trimmed V and J ends, which lost 4 bases and 4 bases, there was a span of 20 bases. Germline loops: CDR1 SGHNT, CDR2 YYREEE (reference sequence). The CDR3 region is CASSDPAPGLGETQYF. The CDR3 nucleotides are TGTGCCAGCAGCGACCCAGCCCCAGGGCTTGGAGAGACCCAGTACTTC.

The CDR3 here is CASSQDGASGRISGQFF. The CDR3 DNA reads as TGCGCCAGCAGCCAAGATGGGGCTAGCGGGAGGATTTCGGGGCAGTTCTTC. V is TRBV4-3 and J is TRBJ2-1; TRBD2 agrees at 11 bases. Germline V lookup: CDR1 LGHNA, CDR2 YSLEER. The junction had 13 bases not matched to a gene; V was cut back by 0 bases and J by 12 bases. CDR3 length: 17 amino acids.

J is TRBJ2-2 and V is TRBV6-2 or TRBV6-3; TRBD1 might be the D (5 bases). V was trimmed by 5 bases and J by 0 bases, leaving 13 bases between them. Germline assignment: CDR1 MNHEY and CDR2 SVGEGT. The CDR3 covers 16 residues. The CDR3 region is CASSTVGRANTGELFF. Written as DNA, the CDR3 is TGTGCCAGCAGTACCGTCGGCAGGGCGAACACCGGGGAGCTGTTTTTT.

The J gene is TRBJ1-4, the V gene TRBV2, with D hard to call. V lost 6 bases to trimming and J lost 6 bases, with 20 bases between them. The CDR3 length is 16 residues. CDR1 and CDR2 from the germline V gene are SNHLY and FYNNEI. CDR3 in amino acids: CASSPSLAMGHEKLFF. The CDR3 bases are TGTGCCAGCAGCCCTAGCTTAGCTATGGGCCATGAAAAACTGTTTTTT.

This chain joins TRBV4-3 and TRBJ2-1; no reliable D call. Trimming removed 4 bases from V and 4 bases from J, with 17 bases in between. Germline-derived CDR1 and CDR2 are LGHNA and YSLEER. The CDR3 length is 16 residues. The CDR3 sequence: CASSRNPGHPYNEQFF. The CDR3 region has the DNA TGCGCCAGCAGCCGAAATCCGGGTCACCCATACAATGAGCAGTTCTTC.

V gene TRBV18 combines with J gene TRBJ2-3; TRBD2 might be the D (6 bases). Germline lookup yields CDR1 KGHSH and CDR2 LQKENI. This CDR3 spans 17 amino acids. The V end was cut by 4 bases, the J end by 1 base, with 18 bases between. The CDR3 region is CASSREAGIRGTDTQYF. For the CDR3, the DNA is TGTGCCAGCTCACGGGAGGCAGGGATCCGGGGCACAGATACGCAGTATTTT.

This sequence joins TRBV14 and TRBJ2-1; D not resolved. Germline V gene sequence: CDR1 SGHDN, CDR2 FVKESK. The CDR3 covers 14 residues. Deletions cut 3 bases from V and 0 bases from J, with 6 bases between. DNA for the CDR3: TGTGCCAGCAGCCAGGCAGTCTCCTACAATGAGCAGTTCTTC. This translates into CASSQAVSYNEQFF.

V usage is TRBV12-3 or TRBV12-4 and J usage is TRBJ2-7; D is ambiguous. V was trimmed by 3 bases and J by 6 bases, leaving 12 bases between them. This CDR3 spans 13 amino acids. CDR3 protein: CASSFAVRSEQYF. CDR3 nucleotides: TGTGCCAGCAGTTTCGCTGTACGGAGCGAGCAGTACTTC.

The rearrangement joins TRBV21-1 to TRBJ2-5; the D call of TRBD2 is as the table states it, not checked on the DNA. TRBV21-1 is a pseudogene segment. CDR3 length: 16 amino acids. The CDR3 spells CASSSYPGGPAGTQYF. CDR3 nucleotide sequence: TGTGCCAGCAGCTCGTATCCGGGGGGCCCGGCGGGGACCCAGTACTTC.

The chain couples TRBV10-3 to TRBJ2-7; TRBD1 agrees at 9 bases. The trim removed 10 bases at V and 1 base at J, leaving 5 bases unmatched. From germline, CDR1 is ENHRY and CDR2 SYGVKD. The CDR3 runs to 13 residues. DNA for the CDR3: TGTGCCACGACGGACAGGGGATCCTACGAGCAGTACTTC. As protein: CATTDRGSYEQYF.

Only a few counts were recorded for this clone. V and J are TRBV28 and TRBJ2-7; 8 bases fit TRBD2. Germline V gene lookup returns CDR1 MDHEN and CDR2 SYDVKM. Trimming removed 8 bases from V and 0 bases from J; junction bases left unmatched: 6. CDR3 length: 14 residues. CDR3 protein: CASGIAGNSYEQYF. CDR3 DNA sequence: TGTGCCAGCGGGATAGCGGGGAACTCCTACGAGCAGTACTTC.

The CDR3 reads CASSFNTGQGIGTEAFF. The CDR3 nucleotides read TGTGCCAGCAGCTTCAACACCGGACAGGGGATAGGGACTGAAGCTTTCTTT. This sequence joins TRBV7-9 and TRBJ1-1, with 9 bases matching TRBD1. The CDR3 totals 17 residues. CDR1 is SEHNR, CDR2 FQNEAQ, per germline (reference sequence). Trimming took 3 bases from V and 5 from J; bases not matched to a gene: 13.

This clone was observed a single time. The V and J genes are TRBV28 and TRBJ2-2; D may be TRBD1 (5 bases). V was cut by 5 bases and J by 4 bases, with 14 bases left in between. The length of the CDR3 is 15 residues. Germline CDR1 reads MDHEN; CDR2 reads SYDVKM. CDR3 residues: CASSIAGSRTGELFF. The CDR3 DNA follows: TGTGCCAGCAGTATTGCAGGGTCGCGCACCGGGGAGCTGTTTTTT.

The V and J genes are TRBV6-6 and TRBJ2-7; TRBD2 aligns across 13 bases. V lost 7 bases to trimming and J lost 4 bases; unmatched junction nucleotides: 4. The CDR3 runs 14 residues. Germline CDR1 is MNHNY and CDR2 is SVGAGI (reference sequence). CDR3 sequence reads: CASIGLAGAYEQYF. Here the CDR3 DNA reads TGTGCCAGCATCGGACTAGCGGGAGCGTACGAGCAGTACTTC.

J is TRBJ2-7 and V is TRBV2, with D possibly being TRBD2 (6 bases). V shed 8 bases and J shed 6 bases, with 17 bases lying between them. This CDR3 has 13 residues. CDR1 is SNHLY and CDR2 is FYNNEI in the germline V gene. CDR3 residues: CASGLLEGGEQYF. For the CDR3, the DNA is TGTGCCAGCGGACTTTTGGAGGGTGGCGAGCAGTACTTC.